The next 30 T cell receptor beta chains were all read from a single sample in a study of blood T cell repertoires in COVID-19. Generated by immunoSEQ multiplex PCR, the TCRdb table keeps only in-frame clones and is missing some. The table lists approximately 130,000 clones, 75% to 85% of them singletons, with roughly 20% in the top ten. Sequenced input: peripheral blood. These TCRs come from a man of 80 years or more with acute or convalescent COVID-19.

The chain uses TRBV5-5 and TRBJ1-2, with 8 bases identical to TRBD1. CDR1 and CDR2 (germline): SGHKS, YYEKEE (reference sequence). V lost 6 bases, J lost 0 bases, and 7 bases stayed unmatched. This CDR3 comprises 15 residues. The CDR3 protein is CASTPGQGANYGYTF. CDR3 nucleotides: TGTGCCAGCACCCCTGGACAGGGAGCTAACTATGGCTACACCTTC.

This clone appeared once. The chain carries TRBV25-1 and TRBJ2-5; TRBD2 aligns across 11 bases. After removal of 4 bases from V and 8 bases from J, the junction contained 6 bases not matched to a gene. The CDR3 contains 14 residues. The germline V gene encodes CDR1 MGHDK and CDR2 SYGVNS. The CDR3 protein is CASSGSGGALTQYF. CDR3 nucleotides: TGTGCCAGCAGTGGTAGCGGGGGGGCCCTCACCCAGTACTTC.

The chain carries TRBV5-1 and TRBJ2-7, with 13 positions matching TRBD2. Germline-derived CDR1 and CDR2 are SGHRS and YFSETQ. The CDR3 spans 18 residues. J lost 0 bases, V lost 5 bases, and 11 bases had no gene match. DNA for the CDR3: TGCGCCAGCAGTCCAGCGGGACTAGCGGGGAAAAGCTCCTACGAGCAGTACTTC. It specifies CASSPAGLAGKSSYEQYF.

The chain combines TRBV6-2 or TRBV6-3 with TRBJ2-7; the match to TRBD1 covers 12 bases. Germline V gene lookup returns CDR1 MNHEY and CDR2 SVGEGT. The CDR3 loop spans 15 amino acids. V was pared by 5 bases and J by 3 bases, with 5 bases of the junction left unmatched. The CDR3 bases are TGTGCCAGCAGTGCCTGGGACAGGGGGCTCTACGAGCAGTACTTC. Translated, it gives CASSAWDRGLYEQYF.

About this clone itself: One junction end does not reproduce the germline sequence, and a read error may be involved. The chain couples TRBV6-1 to TRBJ1-5; no reliable D call. This CDR3 is built from 12 residues. Germline CDR1 and CDR2: MNHNS and SASEGT. CDR3: CASSEAEIQFDF. The CDR3 DNA reads as TGTGCCAGCAGTGAAGCAGAAATTCAGTTCGATTTT.

The CDR3 region has the DNA TGTGCCAGCAGATGGACAGGGATAAGGGAGACCCAGTACTTC. Protein product: CASRWTGIRETQYF. This rearrangement joins TRBV2 to TRBJ2-5, with 8 positions matching TRBD1. J gave up 5 bases and V 6 bases, and 8 bases lay outside the gene matches. The CDR3 covers 14 residues. CDR1 is SNHLY, CDR2 FYNNEI, per germline.

CDR3 amino acids: CASSLGGGGAHNEQFF. DNA for the CDR3: TGTGCCAGCAGCTTAGGGGGCGGGGGGGCCCACAATGAGCAGTTCTTC. The genes are TRBV7-2 and TRBJ2-1; 9 nucleotides line up with TRBD2. Looked up from germline, CDR1 is SGHTA and CDR2 is FQGNSA. The V and J ends lost 1 base and 5 bases, in that order; junction bases with no gene match: 6. The CDR3 length is 16 residues.

This clone was detected only a few times. The rearrangement uses TRBV7-2 and TRBJ2-2; 8 bases line up with TRBD1. This CDR3 spans 17 amino acids. Unmatched junction bases numbered 11, after V lost 5 bases and J lost 3 bases. Germline CDR1 reads SGHTA; CDR2 reads FQGNSA. CDR3 sequence reads: CASSPTTGGWDTGELFF. CDR3 nucleotide sequence: TGTGCCAGCAGCCCCACCACAGGGGGTTGGGACACCGGGGAGCTGTTTTTT.

This clone was recorded a few times. The chain is built from TRBV6-5 and TRBJ2-3; D gene uncertain. The CDR3 runs to 13 residues. Trimming removed 6 bases at V and 6 bases at J, with 13 bases between. Germline V lookup: CDR1 MNHEY, CDR2 SVGAGI. DNA of the CDR3: TGTGCCAGCAGATTACCCGGGTTGGATACGCAGTATTTT. As protein: CASRLPGLDTQYF.

This sequence joins TRBV27 and TRBJ1-1; TRBD1 agrees at 10 bases. CDR3 length equals 15 residues. Germline CDR1 and CDR2: MNHEY and SMNVEV (reference sequence). J gave up 5 bases and V 4 bases, and 7 bases lay outside the gene matches. As DNA, the CDR3 is TGTGCCAGCAGTTACCGGACAGGGGGGATGACTGAAGCTTTCTTT. Translated: CASSYRTGGMTEAFF.

The CDR3 DNA reads as TGTGCCAGCAGTTACTCTCCCGGGTGGAACACTGAAGCTTTCTTT. Residues: CASSYSPGWNTEAFF. The rearrangement links TRBV9 to TRBJ1-1; D gene unclear. The CDR3 consists of 15 residues. Germline V CDR1 and CDR2: SGDLS, YYNGEE. Trimming removed 5 bases from V and 1 base from J, with 15 bases in between.

This chain joins TRBV21-1 and TRBJ2-3; no check of the table's D call, TRBD2, against the DNA was made. TRBV21-1 is flagged as a pseudogene. The length of the CDR3 is 16 residues. The chain's CDR3 is CASRFREPMATDTQYF. CDR3 coding DNA: TGTGCCAGCAGGTTTCGGGAGCCTATGGCCACAGATACGCAGTATTTT.

This clone was observed a handful of times. The chain has TRBV3-1 (or the pseudogene TRBV3-2) and TRBJ2-3; a weak D match, TRBD2 (6 bases). Trimming shortened V by 6 bases and J by 0 bases, and 10 bases separated the two germline ends. In germline, CDR1 is LGHDT, CDR2 YNNKEL (reference sequence). This CDR3 region has 14 residues. CDR3 bases: TGTGCCAGCAGTTTTAGCGGTAGCACAGATACGCAGTATTTT. It encodes CASSFSGSTDTQYF.

The chain uses TRBV19 and TRBJ1-1, with 7 bases lining up with TRBD1. The CDR3 length is 15 residues. The junction had 12 bases not matched to a gene; V was cut back by 6 bases and J by 5 bases. CDR1 and CDR2 from the germline V gene are LNHDA and SQIVND (reference sequence). The CDR3 coding sequence is TGTGCCAGTAGCAACAGGGGAGGTGCGTTAACTGAAGCTTTCTTT. It is translated as CASSNRGGALTEAFF. The complete variable domain, with remaining parts taken from reference TRBV19 and TRBJ1-1, reads DGGITQSPKYLFRKEGQNVTLSCEQNLNHDAMYWYRQDPGQGLRLIYYSQIVNDFQKGDIAEGYSVSREKKESFPLTVTSAQKNPTAFYLCASSNRGGALTEAFFGQGTRLTVV.

The J gene is TRBJ2-7, the V gene TRBV13, with 7 bases fitting TRBD2. Germline-derived CDR1 and CDR2 are PRHDT and FYEKMQ (reference sequence). V was clipped by 4 bases and J by 1 base; unmatched bases: 13. The CDR3 totals 17 residues. The CDR3 spells CASSSRPRGVQSYEQYF. In nucleotides, the CDR3 is TGTGCCAGCAGCTCTAGGCCCCGGGGGGTTCAGTCCTACGAGCAGTACTTC.

This chain joins TRBV12-3 or TRBV12-4 and TRBJ2-1; the match to TRBD1 covers 7 bases. The CDR3 extends over 13 amino acids. The junction had 3 bases not matched to a gene; V was cut back by 7 bases and J by 3 bases. The DNA of the CDR3 is TGTGCCAGCAACCGGGACAGCTACAATGAGCAGTTCTTC. Protein: CASNRDSYNEQFF.

The chain uses TRBV4-1 and TRBJ2-2; 11 bases line up with TRBD1. J was trimmed by 7 bases and V by 1 base; bases with no gene match: 5. Germline V gene lookup returns CDR1 MGHRA and CDR2 YSYEKL. This CDR3 spans 16 amino acids. The CDR3 DNA reads as TGCGCCAGCAGCCAAGTACTCGGGACAGGGGGCGGGGAGCTGTTTTTT. Its protein product is CASSQVLGTGGGELFF.

Notes on this clone: A read error may account for a junction end that differs from germline. The rearrangement links TRBV4-1 to TRBJ2-1; 11 bases align to TRBD2. The germline gives CDR1 MGHRA, CDR2 YSYEKL. The CDR3 is 15 amino acids. This chain's CDR3 is CASSQEALAGGLELF. The CDR3, as DNA: TGCGCCAGCAGCCAAGAGGCCCTAGCGGGGGGACTCGAGCTCTTC.

The chain couples TRBV18 to TRBJ2-2, with a tentative D call TRBD1 (5 bases). V was trimmed by 2 bases and J by 3 bases, leaving 13 bases between them. The CDR3 covers 16 residues. CDR1 and CDR2 (germline): KGHSH, LQKENI. CDR3 coding DNA: TGTGCCAGCTCACCAAGGGTCGACAGATACACCGGGGAGCTGTTTTTT. It encodes CASSPRVDRYTGELFF.

The gene calls are TRBV30 and TRBJ2-5, with 12 positions matching TRBD2. CDR1 is GTSNPN, CDR2 SVGIG, per germline (reference sequence). V lost 1 base to trimming and J lost 5 bases; unmatched junction nucleotides: 8. The CDR3 consists of 16 residues. The CDR3 reads CAWSALTSGGGETQYF. CDR3 nucleotide sequence: TGTGCCTGGAGTGCCCTGACTAGCGGGGGCGGGGAGACCCAGTACTTC. The whole variable domain, remainder taken from reference TRBV30 and TRBJ2-5, is SQTIHQWPATLVQPVGSPLSLECTVEGTSNPNLYWYRQAAGRGLQLLFYSVGIGQISSEVPQNLSASRPQDRQFILSSKKLLLSDSGFYLCAWSALTSGGGETQYFGPGTRLLVL.

This chain links TRBV18 with TRBJ2-7, with 10 positions matching TRBD1. The CDR3 has 14 amino acids. V was clipped by 6 bases and J by 1 base; unmatched bases: 3. From germline, CDR1 is KGHSH and CDR2 LQKENI. Here the CDR3 reads CASSWGQGSYEQYF. For the CDR3, the DNA is TGTGCCAGCTCCTGGGGACAGGGGTCCTACGAGCAGTACTTC.

The rearrangement joins TRBV6-2 or TRBV6-3 to TRBJ2-7; 9 bases line up with TRBD1. The CDR3 contains 17 residues. CDR1 and CDR2 from the germline V gene are MNHEY and SVGEGT. V shed 5 bases and J 2 bases; nucleotides not matched to a gene: 13. This chain's CDR3 is CASSLGQGSMSPYEQYF. The CDR3 nucleotides are TGTGCCAGCAGTCTTGGACAGGGGAGTATGTCACCCTACGAGCAGTACTTC.

The chain joins TRBV5-6 to TRBJ2-1, with D possibly being TRBD1 (6 bases). Trimming took 3 bases from V and 4 from J, leaving 14 bases between them. Per the germline V gene, CDR1 is SGHDT and CDR2 is YYEEEE. The CDR3 length is 15 residues. CDR3 bases: TGTGCCAGCAGCTATATGGCGACAGGATACAATGAGCAGTTCTTC. Its protein product is CASSYMATGYNEQFF. Variable domain in full (rest from reference TRBV5-6 and TRBJ2-1): DAGVTQSPTHLIKTRGQQVTLRCSPKSGHDTVSWYQQALGQGPQFIFQYYEEEERQRGNFPDRFSGHQFPNYSSELNVNALLLGDSALYLCASSYMATGYNEQFFGPGTRLTVL.

The chain employs TRBV28 and TRBJ1-6; tentative D call: TRBD1 (5 bases). The germline gives CDR1 MDHEN, CDR2 SYDVKM. V was shortened by 0 bases and J by 7 bases, with 16 bases between the two germline ends. This CDR3 contains 17 residues. CDR3 loop: CASSLWKGNRRNSPLHF. CDR3 sequence (DNA): TGTGCCAGCAGTTTATGGAAGGGGAACCGCCGGAATTCACCCCTCCACTTT.

The V gene is TRBV6-5, the J gene TRBJ2-6, with D perhaps matching TRBD2 (6 bases). Trimming stripped 4 bases from V and 2 bases from J, with 9 bases between. Germline V gene lookup returns CDR1 MNHEY and CDR2 SVGAGI. This CDR3 contains 15 residues. Here the CDR3 DNA reads TGTGCCAGCAGTTCAGGGAGGCCTGGGGCCAACGTCCTGACTTTC. Translation gives CASSSGRPGANVLTF.

The rearrangement uses TRBV19 and TRBJ2-1; 10 positions agree with TRBD1. The CDR3 sequence is 15 residues long. The V and J ends lost 6 bases and 5 bases, in that order; junction bases with no gene match: 7. CDR1 and CDR2 from the germline V gene are LNHDA and SQIVND (reference sequence). This chain's CDR3 is CASRGQGLGDNEQFF. In nucleotides, the CDR3 is TGTGCCAGTAGGGGACAGGGGTTAGGTGACAATGAGCAGTTCTTC.

This chain connects TRBV19 to TRBJ1-2; the match to TRBD1 covers 10 bases. The CDR3 contains 17 residues. The germline gives CDR1 LNHDA, CDR2 SQIVND (reference sequence). Trimming at V came to 4 bases and at J to 4 bases, leaving 12 bases not matched to a gene. CDR3 residues: CASSKNRDRGILYGYTF. CDR3 nucleotides: TGTGCCAGTAGTAAAAACCGGGACAGGGGTATTCTCTATGGCTACACCTTC.

The V call is TRBV5-4, the J call TRBJ2-7; 9 positions match TRBD2. Trimming took 4 bases from V and 9 from J; bases not matched to a gene: 8. This CDR3 region has 13 residues. Germline CDR1 is SGHNT and CDR2 is YYREEE (reference sequence). DNA of the CDR3: TGTGCCAGCAGCGTACCGGGACTAGCCGTGCAGTACTTC. Amino acids: CASSVPGLAVQYF.

The V and J genes are TRBV2 and TRBJ2-1, with D perhaps matching TRBD2 (5 bases). CDR3 length: 14 residues. The V end lost 8 bases, the J end lost 4 bases, and 15 bases lay between the germline ends. The germline gives CDR1 SNHLY, CDR2 FYNNEI. The CDR3 bases are TGTGCCAGCTCCGAGGAGGTCCCATACAATGAGCAGTTCTTC. Translation gives CASSEEVPYNEQFF.

The chain employs TRBV4-2 and TRBJ2-7; 7 nucleotides align to TRBD1. Germline CDR1 and CDR2: LGHNA and YNFKEQ. The CDR3 spans 16 residues. With V trimmed by 4 bases and J by 3 bases, 12 bases remained unmatched. The CDR3 nucleotides are TGTGCCAGCAGCCCCAATAATGTGGGGGACAGCTACGAGCAGTACTTC. Protein: CASSPNNVGDSYEQYF.